What follows describes a single T cell receptor (beta chain). Amplification yielded TCR beta CDR3 regions, with RNA transcripts as the source. In the first-round RT-PCR of the TCR CDR3, the HTBI primer set was used. TCRdb ran MiXCR on the multiplex PCR reads and lists one entry per CDR3 protein. Here the sample spans a few hundred thousand distinct CDR3 sequences, about a sixth being singletons. These data are taken from a study of T cells in Graves' hyperthyroidism and ophthalmopathy. V was clipped by 3 bases and J by 7 bases, with 13 bases between them. From germline, CDR1 is KGHSH and CDR2 LQKENI. The CDR3 totals 14 residues.

The rearrangement links TRBV18 to TRBJ1-5; D ambiguous. The sequence derives from a man aged 35 to 55 with Graves' hyperthyroidism. The material sequenced was blood. The CDR3 here is CASSPRLEGQPQHF. The CDR3 DNA reads TGTGCCAGCTCACCCCGACTCGAGGGACAGCCCCAGCATTTT.